Following are 17 T cell receptor beta chains from one sample sequenced in a study of blood T cell repertoires in COVID-19. Some clones are missing from TCRdb's copy, which holds only in-frame ones; the method was immunoSEQ multiplex PCR. The sample includes 150,000 to 190,000 clones, 80% of them seen just once. Source material: peripheral blood. The receptors were sampled from a man aged 60 to 69 with acute or convalescent COVID-19.

The V gene is TRBV5-6, the J gene TRBJ2-1; tentative D call: TRBD1 (6 bases). This CDR3 spans 13 amino acids. Germline assignment: CDR1 SGHDT and CDR2 YYEEEE. V dropped 4 bases and J dropped 9 bases, with 14 bases sitting between them. CDR3 in amino acids: CASSRPEGGEQFF. Written as DNA, the CDR3 is TGTGCCAGCAGCCGTCCAGAAGGGGGTGAGCAGTTCTTC.

As to this clone: One end of the junction fails to match germline, which may point to a read error. CDR3 loop: CAGSRDRVNEKLFF. In nucleotides, the CDR3 is TGTGCCGGCAGCCGGGACAGGGTTAATGAAAAACTGTTTTTT. The chain is built from TRBV6-2 or TRBV6-3 and TRBJ1-4, with 9 bases identical to TRBD1. CDR1 is MNHEY and CDR2 is SVGEGT in the germline V gene. The length of the CDR3 is 14 residues.

This sequence joins TRBV9 and TRBJ1-2; D unclear. This CDR3 comprises 13 residues. Trimming left V 0 bases short and J 1 base short, with 4 bases between. CDR1 and CDR2 from the germline V gene are SGDLS and YYNGEE. The CDR3 DNA reads TGTGCCAGCAGCGTAGCACATAACTATGGCTACACCTTC. It codes for CASSVAHNYGYTF.

The chain couples TRBV19 to TRBJ2-5; 12 bases are a match to TRBD1. CDR1 is LNHDA and CDR2 is SQIVND in the germline V gene (reference sequence). The ends lost 7 bases at V and 4 bases at J; junction bases unmatched: 7. This CDR3 is built from 15 residues. Here the CDR3 reads CASNDRDRGRETQYF. The CDR3 region has the DNA TGTGCCAGTAATGACCGGGACAGGGGGCGAGAGACCCAGTACTTC.

The rearrangement links TRBV6-5 to TRBJ2-1; TRBD2 is a possible D gene (5 bases). CDR1 is MNHEY, CDR2 SVGAGI, per germline. There are 15 residues in the CDR3. V shed 6 bases and J shed 0 bases, with 12 bases lying between them. CDR3 sequence: CASSRSGSSYNEQFF. The DNA of the CDR3 is TGTGCCAGCAGCCGCAGCGGATCCTCCTACAATGAGCAGTTCTTC.

This clone was seen a few times. The chain recombines TRBV24-1 with TRBJ2-2, with D possibly being TRBD1 (5 bases). Germline CDR1 reads KGHDR; CDR2 reads SFDVKD. Trimming took off 6 bases at V and 4 bases at J, with 11 bases between the two ends. There are 14 residues in the CDR3. CDR3: CATSHGRVTGELFF. The CDR3 DNA follows: TGTGCCACCAGTCACGGCAGGGTCACCGGGGAGCTGTTTTTT.

V gene TRBV19 combines with J gene TRBJ2-1; D may be TRBD2 (6 bases). V was pared by 3 bases and J by 7 bases, with 13 bases between. Looked up from germline, CDR1 is LNHDA and CDR2 is SQIVND (reference sequence). The CDR3 has 14 amino acids. CDR3 loop: CASSIPGVGNEQFF. The DNA for the CDR3 is TGTGCCAGTAGTATCCCGGGGGTGGGAAATGAGCAGTTCTTC.

This sequence joins TRBV19 and TRBJ2-3; TRBD2 might be the D (5 bases). Trimming removed 2 bases at V and 9 bases at J, with 12 bases between. The CDR3 runs 13 residues. Germline V CDR1 and CDR2: LNHDA, SQIVND (reference sequence). The CDR3: CASSIRRDRTQYF. CDR3 DNA: TGTGCCAGTAGTATACGTCGGGATCGAACGCAGTATTTT.

This clone was detected once. V is TRBV2 and J is TRBJ1-5, with D hard to call. From germline, CDR1 is SNHLY and CDR2 FYNNEI. The CDR3 runs to 13 residues. V was shortened by 2 bases and J by 6 bases, with 8 bases between the two germline ends. In nucleotides, the CDR3 is TGTGCCAGCAGTGAACGGGAGGGTCAGCCCCAGCATTTT. Protein: CASSEREGQPQHF.

This clone appeared once. This chain joins TRBV30 and TRBJ1-5, with D possibly TRBD1 on 6 matching bases. Trimming left V 8 bases short and J 0 bases short, with 8 bases between. Germline CDR1 and CDR2: GTSNPN and SVGIG (reference sequence). The CDR3 is 12 amino acids. CDR3 nucleotides: TGTGCCGGACAGTTTAGCAATCAGCCCCAGCATTTT. Protein product: CAGQFSNQPQHF.

V usage is TRBV18 and J usage is TRBJ2-1, with 10 bases matching TRBD1. The CDR3 consists of 16 residues. The germline V gene encodes CDR1 KGHSH and CDR2 LQKENI. V trimming: 0 bases; J trimming: 10 bases; junction bases outside the gene matches: 9. This CDR3 reads CASSPPSTGGKREQFF. DNA of the CDR3: TGTGCCAGCTCACCACCTTCGACAGGGGGCAAAAGGGAGCAGTTCTTC.

V and J are TRBV27 and TRBJ2-6, with 7 nucleotides matching TRBD1. The CDR3 runs to 15 residues. Trimming cost V 6 bases and J 2 bases; bases outside gene matches: 4. The germline gives CDR1 MNHEY, CDR2 SMNVEV (reference sequence). Written as DNA, the CDR3 is TGTGCCAGCAGCTCGCAGGGGGCTGGGGCCAACGTCCTGACTTTC. This encodes CASSSQGAGANVLTF.

This clone has just a few counts. The chain is built from TRBV5-5 and TRBJ1-1; D remains unclear. Germline CDR1 is SGHKS and CDR2 is YYEKEE (reference sequence). The V end was cut by 2 bases, the J end by 4 bases, with 9 bases between. This CDR3 contains 13 residues. The CDR3 region has the DNA TGTGCCAGCAGCTTTCTCCGGGGCACTGAAGCTTTCTTT. Translated, it gives CASSFLRGTEAFF.

In this sample, this clone turned up once. V gene TRBV7-2 combines with J gene TRBJ2-5, with D tentatively TRBD1 (5 bases). The CDR3 covers 13 residues. CDR1 is SGHTA and CDR2 is FQGNSA in the germline V gene. Trimming removed 5 bases at V and 1 base at J, with 8 bases between. The CDR3 sequence is CASSRQIQETQYF. CDR3 bases: TGTGCCAGCAGCCGACAGATCCAAGAGACCCAGTACTTC.

This sequence joins TRBV24-1 and TRBJ2-1; 10 bases are shared with TRBD2. This CDR3 has 18 residues. The junction had 11 bases not matched to a gene; V was cut back by 2 bases and J by 5 bases. Germline V gene lookup returns CDR1 KGHDR and CDR2 SFDVKD. The CDR3 sequence is CATSDSTPSGRRDNEQFF. The DNA for the CDR3 is TGTGCCACCAGTGATTCCACCCCTAGCGGGAGAAGGGACAATGAGCAGTTCTTC.

The chain couples TRBV6-4 to TRBJ1-1; perhaps TRBD1 as D (6 bases). CDR3 length equals 13 residues. CDR1 MRHNA and CDR2 SNTAGT come from the germline V gene. V lost 6 bases to trimming and J lost 4 bases, with 12 bases between them. The CDR3 here is CASRQGEGTEAFF. For the CDR3, the DNA is TGTGCCAGCAGACAGGGAGAGGGCACTGAAGCTTTCTTT.

This clone was counted a single time. This sequence joins TRBV6-5 and TRBJ1-1; 7 positions match TRBD1. This CDR3 region has 15 residues. Looked up from germline, CDR1 is MNHEY and CDR2 is SVGAGI. After removal of 7 bases from V and 0 bases from J, the junction contained 8 bases not matched to a gene. DNA of the CDR3: TGTGCCAGCACCTTCGGGACAGTAATGAACACTGAAGCTTTCTTT. Translating gives CASTFGTVMNTEAFF.